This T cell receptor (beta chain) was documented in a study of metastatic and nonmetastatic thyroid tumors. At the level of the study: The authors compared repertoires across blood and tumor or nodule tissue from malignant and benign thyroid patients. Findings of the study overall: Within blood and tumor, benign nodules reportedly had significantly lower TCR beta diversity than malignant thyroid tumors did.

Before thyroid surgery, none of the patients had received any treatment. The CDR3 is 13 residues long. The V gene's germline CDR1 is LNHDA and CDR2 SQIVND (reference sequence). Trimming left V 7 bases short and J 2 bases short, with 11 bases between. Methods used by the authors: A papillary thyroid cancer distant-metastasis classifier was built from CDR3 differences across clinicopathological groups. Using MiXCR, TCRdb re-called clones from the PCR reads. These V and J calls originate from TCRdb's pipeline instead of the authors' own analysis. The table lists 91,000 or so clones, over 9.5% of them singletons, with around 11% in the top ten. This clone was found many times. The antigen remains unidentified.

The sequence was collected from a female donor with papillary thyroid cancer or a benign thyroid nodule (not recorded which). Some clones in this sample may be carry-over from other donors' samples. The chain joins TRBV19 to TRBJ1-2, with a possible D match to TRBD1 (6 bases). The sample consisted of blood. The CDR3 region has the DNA TGTGCCAGTAAGGACACAGGGAACTATGGCTACACCTTC. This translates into CASKDTGNYGYTF.